This TCR beta chain was found in a study of CD8 T cells in Susac syndrome. Whole-study results and caveats: The study acknowledged a relatively small number of individuals in its TCR sequencing and HLA analysis.

RNA totalling about 0.45 to 1 ug underwent reverse transcription with random hexamers. Via MiXCR, TCRdb re-called the immunoSEQ multiplex PCR reads, giving one row per CDR3 protein. Of 400,000 to 550,000 distinct CDR3 sequences listed, around 83% are singletons. From blood CD8+ and CD4+ T cells, the TCR beta chain was sequenced. Treatment-naive patients with stable or active relapsing-remitting disease served as multiple sclerosis controls. With regard to this clonotype: What it binds is unknown.

The germline CDR1 and CDR2 sequences are MNHEY and SMNVEV (reference sequence). The V end was cut by 3 bases, the J end by 2 bases, with 8 bases between. The CDR3 consists of 14 residues. Sequencing was performed on CD8+ T cells from PBMCs. The chain employs TRBV27 and TRBJ2-1; D gene uncertain. The TCR was taken from a human donor with multiple sclerosis. CDR3 sequence: CASSFSSTYNEQFF. In DNA, the CDR3 is TGTGCCAGCAGTTTTTCCTCAACCTACAATGAGCAGTTCTTC.